The 7 T cell receptor beta chains listed next were all sequenced from one sample in a study of a mutant IDH1 vaccine in newly diagnosed glioma. The antigens for these receptors are not known. The time point: week 5, during vaccination. Topical imiquimod accompanied each vaccine dose, which consisted of 300 ug of mutant IDH1 20-mer peptide. This table comes from immunoSEQ multiplex PCR, and its TCRdb copy is limited to in-frame clones, with some not included. The sample yields about 53,000 clones, around 82% seen once. The sample was PBMCs, taken from a glioma patient whose treatment included an IDH1 peptide vaccine. The source is a woman younger than 30 with glioma. Some clones in this sample may be carry-over from other donors' samples.

J is TRBJ2-5 and V is TRBV25-1; D might be TRBD2 (7 bases). Trimming stripped 0 bases from V and 5 bases from J, with 13 bases between. The CDR3 has 15 residues. In germline, CDR1 is MGHDK, CDR2 SYGVNS. The CDR3 here is CASSEYGGAWETQYF. The CDR3 nucleotides read TGTGCCAGCAGTGAATATGGGGGGGCATGGGAGACCCAGTACTTC. Variable domain in full (rest from reference TRBV25-1 and TRBJ2-5): EADIYQTPRYLVIGTGKKITLECSQTMGHDKMYWYQQDPGMELHLIHYSYGVNSTEKGDLSSESTVSRIRTEHFPLTLESARPSHTSQYLCASSEYGGAWETQYFGPGTRLLVL.

V is TRBV30 and J is TRBJ1-6; 7 bases align to TRBD1. The CDR3 is 15 residues long. V dropped 5 bases and J dropped 8; count of bases not matched to a gene: 12. CDR1 is GTSNPN, CDR2 SVGIG, per germline (reference sequence). The DNA for the CDR3 is TGTGCCTGGGGCCTCGGACAGGCGCTCGATTCACCCCTCCACTTT. Translated: CAWGLGQALDSPLHF.

The rearrangement links TRBV6-5 to TRBJ2-7; the D gene is possibly TRBD1 (6 bases). V was trimmed by 2 bases and J by 6 bases, leaving 17 bases between them. Germline loops: CDR1 MNHEY, CDR2 SVGAGI. This CDR3 is 15 amino acids long. CDR3: CASSYPPDLGGEQYF. The CDR3 region has the DNA TGTGCCAGCAGTTACCCTCCCGATTTAGGGGGCGAGCAGTACTTC.

The chain combines TRBV5-8 with TRBJ1-3; the D is unclear. V was shortened by 0 bases and J by 2 bases, with 9 bases between the two germline ends. Germline lookup yields CDR1 SGHTS and CDR2 YDEGEE. CDR3 length: 15 residues. CDR3 nucleotide sequence: TGTGCCAGCAGCTTGGTTTCCATAGCTGGAAACACCATATATTTT. Translated: CASSLVSIAGNTIYF. Variable domain in full (rest from reference TRBV5-8 and TRBJ1-3): EAGVTQSPTHLIKTRGQQATLRCSPISGHTSVYWYQQALGLGLQFLLWYDEGEERNRGNFPPRFSGRQFPNYSSELNVNALELEDSALYLCASSLVSIAGNTIYFGEGSWLTVV.

This clone was seen a handful of times. The chain is built from TRBV4-3 and TRBJ2-7, with D maybe TRBD2 (5 bases). Germline V CDR1 and CDR2: LGHNA, YSLEER. The CDR3 contains 15 residues. The V and J ends lost 1 base and 6 bases respectively, with 16 bases between them. CDR3 protein: CASSQAGGKNCEQYF. The DNA for the CDR3 is TGCGCCAGCAGCCAAGCTGGAGGAAAGAATTGCGAGCAGTACTTC.

In this sample, this clone turned up once. This chain links TRBV25-1 with TRBJ1-3; possible D gene TRBD1, 5 bases. V was shortened by 5 bases and J by 0 bases, with 11 bases between the two germline ends. This CDR3 has 15 amino acids. Germline-derived CDR1 and CDR2 are MGHDK and SYGVNS. The chain's CDR3 is CASSHRSASGNTIYF. CDR3 nucleotides: TGTGCCAGCAGTCACAGGTCCGCCTCTGGAAACACCATATATTTT.

The rearrangement links TRBV7-9 to TRBJ1-1; the D gene is possibly TRBD1 (5 bases). The germline V gene encodes CDR1 SEHNR and CDR2 FQNEAQ (reference sequence). The V and J ends lost 6 bases and 3 bases respectively, with 20 bases between them. This CDR3 contains 16 residues. In DNA, the CDR3 is TGTGCCAGCAGACCTGAGCGAATGGGGGGTGACACTGAAGCTTTCTTT. This codes for CASRPERMGGDTEAFF.